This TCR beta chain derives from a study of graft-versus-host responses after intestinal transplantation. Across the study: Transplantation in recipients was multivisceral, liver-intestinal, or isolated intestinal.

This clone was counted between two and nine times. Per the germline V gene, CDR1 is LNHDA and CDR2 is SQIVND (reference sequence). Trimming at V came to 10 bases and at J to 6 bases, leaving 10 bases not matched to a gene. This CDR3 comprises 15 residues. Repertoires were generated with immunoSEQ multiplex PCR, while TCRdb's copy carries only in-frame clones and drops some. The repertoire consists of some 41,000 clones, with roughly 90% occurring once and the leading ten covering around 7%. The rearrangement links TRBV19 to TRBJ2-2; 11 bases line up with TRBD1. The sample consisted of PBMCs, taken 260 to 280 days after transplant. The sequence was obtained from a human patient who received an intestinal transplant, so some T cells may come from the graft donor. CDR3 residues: CAIRGQGGWSGELFF. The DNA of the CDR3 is TGTGCCATTAGGGGACAGGGGGGTTGGTCCGGGGAGCTGTTTTTT.